The sequence of this TCR beta chain was determined in a study of shared clonotypes between healthy human individuals. Study-level information: A couple of women and a few men aged 18 to 49 made up the donors. Study findings and constraints: Non-shared clonotypes had lower generation probabilities than clonotypes shared by all four sorted-subset donors. On the whole, naive subsets had larger estimated richness than memory subsets had.

In the case of this clone: The antigen is unknown.

Assay execution took place at the deep level. Sequencing used immunoSEQ multiplex PCR; TCRdb keeps in-frame clones, though not all of them. The table includes about 1 million clones, approximately 70% detected once. Losses at the gene ends were 4 bases for V and 3 bases for J; bases not matched to a gene: 1. The V gene's germline CDR1 is SGHVS and CDR2 FQNEAQ. There are 14 residues in the CDR3. The chain has TRBV7-8 and TRBJ2-7, with 12 bases identical to TRBD2. This TCR derives from a man aged 18 to 29 in good health. Sequenced sample: memory CD4+ T cells sorted from blood. Documented subset: CD45RA-negative fraction. The CDR3 spells CASSSGLAGYEQYF. In DNA form, the CDR3 reads TGTGCCAGCAGCTCGGGACTAGCGGGCTACGAGCAGTACTTC.